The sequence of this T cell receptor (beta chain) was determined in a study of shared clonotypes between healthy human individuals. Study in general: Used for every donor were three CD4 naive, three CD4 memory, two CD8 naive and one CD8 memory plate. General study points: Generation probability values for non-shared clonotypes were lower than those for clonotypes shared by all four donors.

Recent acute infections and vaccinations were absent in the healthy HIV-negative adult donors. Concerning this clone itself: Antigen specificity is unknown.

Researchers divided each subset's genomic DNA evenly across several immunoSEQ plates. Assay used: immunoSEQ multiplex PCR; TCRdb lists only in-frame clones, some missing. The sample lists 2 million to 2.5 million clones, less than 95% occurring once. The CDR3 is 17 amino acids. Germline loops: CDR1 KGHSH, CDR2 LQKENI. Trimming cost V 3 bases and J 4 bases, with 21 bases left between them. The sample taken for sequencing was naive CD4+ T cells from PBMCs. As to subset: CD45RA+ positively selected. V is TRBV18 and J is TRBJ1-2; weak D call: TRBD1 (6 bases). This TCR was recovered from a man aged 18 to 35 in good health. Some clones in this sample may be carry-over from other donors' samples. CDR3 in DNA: TGTGCCAGCTCACCGCCAATGGAGGGGGGACTCGGCTATGGCTACACCTTC. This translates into CASSPPMEGGLGYGYTF.